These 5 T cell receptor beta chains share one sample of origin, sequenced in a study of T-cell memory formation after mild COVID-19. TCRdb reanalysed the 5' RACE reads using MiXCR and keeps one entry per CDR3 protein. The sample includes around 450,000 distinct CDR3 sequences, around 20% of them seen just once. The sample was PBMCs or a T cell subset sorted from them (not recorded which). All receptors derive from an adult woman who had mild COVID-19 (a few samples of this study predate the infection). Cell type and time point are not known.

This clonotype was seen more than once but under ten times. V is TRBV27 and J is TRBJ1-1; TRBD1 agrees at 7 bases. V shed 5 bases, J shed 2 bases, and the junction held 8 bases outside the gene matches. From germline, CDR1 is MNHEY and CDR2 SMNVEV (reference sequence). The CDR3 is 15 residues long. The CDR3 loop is CASSLPGGPNTEAFF. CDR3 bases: TGTGCCAGCAGTCTCCCAGGGGGTCCTAACACTGAAGCTTTCTTT.

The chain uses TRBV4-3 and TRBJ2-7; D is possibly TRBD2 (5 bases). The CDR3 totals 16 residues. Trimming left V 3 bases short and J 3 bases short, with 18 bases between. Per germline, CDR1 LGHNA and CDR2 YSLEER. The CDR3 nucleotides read TGCGCCAGCAGCCAGGCTGAAGTAGCGCCGTACTACGAGCAGTACTTC. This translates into CASSQAEVAPYYEQYF.

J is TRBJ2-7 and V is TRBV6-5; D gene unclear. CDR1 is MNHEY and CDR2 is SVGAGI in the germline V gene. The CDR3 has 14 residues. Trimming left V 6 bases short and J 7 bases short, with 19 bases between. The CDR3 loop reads CASSLTSFAEEQYF. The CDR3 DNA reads TGTGCCAGCAGCCTGACTTCATTTGCAGAGGAGCAGTACTTC.

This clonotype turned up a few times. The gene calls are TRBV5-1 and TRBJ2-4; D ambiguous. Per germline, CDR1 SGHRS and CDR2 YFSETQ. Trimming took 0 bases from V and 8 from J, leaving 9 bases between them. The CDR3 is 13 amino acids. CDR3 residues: CASSLGLKDIQYF. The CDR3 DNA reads TGCGCCAGCAGCTTGGGCCTTAAGGACATTCAGTACTTC.

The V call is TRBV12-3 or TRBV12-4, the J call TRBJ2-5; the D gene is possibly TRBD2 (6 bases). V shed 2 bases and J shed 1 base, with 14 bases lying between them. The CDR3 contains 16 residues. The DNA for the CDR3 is TGTGCCAGCAGTTTACTCGGGGGAGTCATCCAAGAGACCCAGTACTTC. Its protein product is CASSLLGGVIQETQYF.